The T cell receptor beta chain described here comes from a study of OX40 agonist ivuxolimab in advanced cancers. About the investigation overall: The costimulatory receptor OX40 (CD134) was targeted by ivuxolimab, a fully human IgG2 agonistic monoclonal antibody. Intravenous ivuxolimab was administered to patients every 2 weeks at six dose levels: 0.01, 0.1, 0.3, 1.5, 3 and 10 mg/kg. Among the approximately 50 dose-escalation patients, about 19 had hepatocellular carcinoma, roughly 15 melanoma, 9 renal cell carcinoma and 9 head and neck cancer. A male proportion of 75% to 85% and a mean age of approximately 61 years, ranging from about 20 to 79, were recorded for the dose-escalation cohort. Prior anti-PD-1, anti-PD-L1 or anti-CTLA-4 therapy was permitted, and approximately 41% of dose-escalation patients had received checkpoint inhibitors. Partial responses occurred in three dose-escalation patients: two with cutaneous melanoma and one with hepatocellular carcinoma. Peripheral TCRbeta sequencing was intended to test whether TCR sequence diversity was altered and clonal T-cell expansion was caused by ivuxolimab. The monotherapy dose-escalation portion (N ≈ 55 patients) of the phase I ivuxolimab trial is reported in the paper.

Here is what the overall study found, with its caveats: Low levels of normalized T-cell clonal expansion were also seen in some patients who did not respond. After ivuxolimab, expanded clones were on average more numerous among CD8+ T cells than among CD4+ T cells. In the 0.1-3.0 mg/kg groups, partial responders had among the lowest normalized peripheral clonal expansion, particularly in CD8+ T cells. Clonal expansion of both CD4+ and CD8+ blood T cells was observed from baseline to week 6 at doses 0.1 to 3.0 mg/kg. Antigen specificity was not determined for the clonally expanded peripheral T cells.

Patients with a history of autoimmune disease or receiving systemic immunosuppression were excluded from the trial. Peripheral blood for TCR sequencing was collected from all dose cohorts at baseline, on cycle 4 day 1, and on cycle 7 day 1. Samples were obtained from an open-label, multicenter, first-in-human phase I dose-escalation trial of ivuxolimab. Adults with locally advanced or metastatic head and neck squamous cell, hepatocellular, melanoma or renal cell carcinoma were enrolled in the trial. Before TCR sequencing, CD4+ and CD8+ T cells were separately sorted from peripheral blood. In the case of this clone: This clone's antigen is unknown. No base quality information exists; no much larger clone differs at one position.

The junction carries 19 bases between V and J, which are trimmed by 7 bases and 3 bases respectively. The CDR3 contains 15 residues, cysteine and valine counted. The retained sequence is limited to the CDR3, 45 bases, with the frame set at the first base. Via the germline V gene, CDR1 is MDHEN and CDR2 SYDVKM. Genomic DNA was extracted from sorted cells for sequencing of the TCRbeta CDR3 region. The immunoSEQ Assay was used to sequence the TCRbeta CDR3 regions. TCRdb retrieved this table from immuneACCESS and kept in-frame rearrangements only. Not all clones are present; in checked studies, unresolved V genes account for under half, and no reason is known for the remainder. This sample gives about 40,000 clones in total; around 84% of them show up just once. The ten largest make up about a fifth of the sample.

The chain is encoded by TRBV28 joined to TRBJ2-7; the D region may be TRBD1 or TRBD2, each matching 6 bases equally. Sequencing was performed on CD4+ or CD8+ T cells sorted from blood, taken in a trial of the OX40 agonist ivuxolimab. The sequence derives from an adult with an advanced solid tumor such as melanoma, head and neck, liver or kidney cancer. Here is the DNA: TGTGCCAGCACCAAATGGGGGGCTCTTAGCTACGAGCAGTACGTC. Its protein reads: CASTKWGALSYEQYV.